This TCR beta chain was obtained from a study of regulatory T cells in long-lasting Graves disease. Indicated time point: newly diagnosed GD, antithyroid drugs for less than 3 months. Scientists built the TCR library using RNA that was extracted from PBMCs. Each patient gave approximately 8.1 milliliters of EDTA-anticoagulated peripheral blood. This clonotype was counted ten times or more. Its specificity is unknown. Whole-study findings and limits: Persistent disease samples used TRBV28, TRBJ1-2 and TRBJ2-5 preferentially.

To make TCR beta libraries, researchers used iRepertoire HTBI primers and Arm-PCR of CDR3 regions. Using its own MiXCR run on the multiplex PCR reads, TCRdb lists one record per CDR3 protein. Here the sample spans roughly 500,000 distinct CDR3 sequences, roughly 13% being singletons. Germline lookup yields CDR1 DFQATT and CDR2 SNEGSKA (reference sequence). The CDR3 length is 15 residues. With 5 bases removed from V and 2 bases from J, the gap between germline ends came to 16 bases. This sample also belongs to another study, concerning T cells in Graves' hyperthyroidism and ophthalmopathy.

This TCR came from a man aged 25 to 40 with Graves disease. The sample in question was peripheral blood mononuclear cells (PBMCs), obtained at new diagnosis, from a patient treated with antithyroid drugs. The chain recombines TRBV20-1 with TRBJ2-1; D unclear. The CDR3 here is CSAGLFETPYNEQFF. The CDR3 DNA sequence: TGCAGTGCTGGTCTCTTCGAGACCCCCTACAATGAGCAGTTCTTC.